This is a list of T cell receptor beta chains from one sample in a study of shared clonotypes between healthy human individuals. Method: immunoSEQ multiplex PCR; TCRdb's copy keeps in-frame clones and lacks some. The sample lists roughly 520,000 clones, around 95% seen once, with 0.05% to 0.07% in the top ten. The source material was naive CD4+ T cells sorted from blood. The origin of the receptors is a woman aged 30 to 39 in good health. Both conserved end residues are trimmed from each CDR3. Clone size appears in some rows only: once, few, many, or a class for an expanded clone.

clone size,J gene,V gene,CDR3 protein
.,TRBJ2-5,TRBV9,ASSVGLAGAEKKTQY
.,TRBJ2-1,TRBV18,ASSPKGLRDEQF
.,TRBJ1-2,TRBV28,ASRTGHVYGYT
.,TRBJ2-1,TRBV9,ASSVESEAAYNEQF
.,TRBJ2-1,TRBV7-9,ASSLARGTWNEQF
.,TRBJ2-3,TRBV7-8,ASSARTDTQY
.,TRBJ2-7,TRBV27,ASHSYEQY
.,.,TRBV7-9,ASTSRGAHYEQY
.,TRBJ2-1,TRBV7-2,ASSAGTGGEQF
.,TRBJ2-7,TRBV6-5,ASSYGAGTVEYEQY
once,TRBJ2-1,TRBV30,AWSLDSATYYNEQF
.,TRBJ2-7,TRBV6-6,ASSYDRISYEQY
.,TRBJ1-6,TRBV5-1,ASSLADGSSPLH
.,TRBJ2-3,TRBV6-5,ASSLSGRGATDTQY
.,TRBJ2-7,TRBV14,ASSPPGTSGRKSYEQY
.,TRBJ2-1,TRBV6-5,ASSYGFLGNEQF
.,TRBJ1-1,TRBV11-2,ASSRGTDLNTEAF
.,TRBJ2-1,TRBV2,ASSSGGNWQF
.,TRBJ2-1,TRBV10-3,AISVFKQPNEQF
once,TRBJ1-4,TRBV6-6,ASRTRATNEKLF
.,TRBJ1-2,TRBV7-9,ASSVSSGLRYT
.,TRBJ2-3,TRBV13,ASSRDGTSRSTDTQY
.,TRBJ2-5,TRBV11-2,ASSFVGGGRRETQY
.,TRBJ2-1,TRBV7-9,ASSLGGDFNEQF